The 15 T cell receptor beta chains below were found in one sample sequenced in a study of cytomegalovirus exposure and HLA in healthy donors. Use of 60 Vbeta and 13 Jbeta primers characterized the PCR. Method: immunoSEQ multiplex PCR; TCRdb's copy keeps in-frame clones and lacks some. The sample has about 60,000 clones; the top ten hold roughly 15%. Sequencing used PBMCs. The receptors derive from a boy younger than 18 in good health and CMV-seronegative.

V and J are TRBV2 and TRBJ1-1; tentative D call: TRBD1 (5 bases). Germline assignment: CDR1 SNHLY and CDR2 FYNNEI. CDR3 size: 11 residues. Trimming took 10 bases from V and 6 from J, leaving 12 bases between them. This chain's CDR3 is CATGRHPEAFF. CDR3 sequence (DNA): TGTGCCACAGGGCGGCACCCTGAAGCTTTCTTT.

The chain couples TRBV19 to TRBJ2-1; 10 bases align to TRBD1. The germline V gene has CDR1 LNHDA and CDR2 SQIVND (reference sequence). The CDR3 extends over 17 amino acids. Unmatched junction bases numbered 11, after V lost 3 bases and J lost 6 bases. In DNA, the CDR3 is TGTGCCAGTAGTATTTGGGGGGGGACAGGGGCTCCCAATGAGCAGTTCTTC. As protein: CASSIWGGTGAPNEQFF.

The genes are TRBV19 and TRBJ2-7, with 10 bases matching TRBD2. CDR3 size: 15 residues. CDR1 is LNHDA, CDR2 SQIVND, per germline (reference sequence). Trimming cost V 4 bases and J 1 base; bases outside gene matches: 4. CDR3 DNA: TGTGCCAGTAGTACCGGACTAGCGGTATCCTACGAGCAGTACTTC. Translation gives CASSTGLAVSYEQYF.

The CDR3 reads CASSLGQFTEAFF. CDR3 nucleotides: TGTGCCAGCAGCTTAGGTCAGTTCACTGAAGCTTTCTTT. This chain connects TRBV7-6 to TRBJ1-1; no firm D call. This CDR3 comprises 13 residues. Germline CDR1 SGHVS, CDR2 FNYEAQ. V lost 1 base, J lost 4 bases, and 7 bases lay in between.

The chain couples TRBV27 to TRBJ1-2; 7 nucleotides agree with TRBD1. Germline lookup yields CDR1 MNHEY and CDR2 SMNVEV (reference sequence). The V and J ends lost 0 bases and 6 bases, in that order; junction bases with no gene match: 1. This CDR3 spans 13 amino acids. CDR3 sequence reads: CASSLSGGHGYTF. The CDR3 nucleotides read TGTGCCAGCAGTTTATCAGGGGGCCATGGCTACACCTTC.

The V gene is TRBV15, the J gene TRBJ1-1; 9 bases agree with TRBD1. CDR1 and CDR2 from the germline V gene are LNHNV and YYDKDF (reference sequence). CDR3 length: 14 residues. Losses at the gene ends were 3 bases for V and 7 bases for J; bases not matched to a gene: 6. For the CDR3, the DNA is TGTGCCACCAGCAGCGGGACAGGGCTGAATGAAGCTTTCTTT. It is translated as CATSSGTGLNEAFF.

The chain joins TRBV2 to TRBJ1-2, with 7 bases fitting TRBD1. CDR3 size: 15 residues. CDR1 and CDR2 (germline): SNHLY, FYNNEI. The V and J ends lost 8 bases and 4 bases, in that order; junction bases with no gene match: 13. The CDR3 is CASQYPTGDLYGYTF. CDR3 sequence (DNA): TGTGCCAGCCAATACCCTACAGGGGACCTCTATGGCTACACCTTC.

The CDR3 protein is CASSPSGQGASGYGYTF. The CDR3 DNA reads as TGTGCCAGCAGTCCCAGTGGACAGGGGGCTTCGGGATATGGCTACACCTTC. The chain has TRBV27 and TRBJ1-2; 11 bases align to TRBD1. V shed 5 bases, J shed 5 bases, and the junction held 13 bases outside the gene matches. The CDR3 is made up of 17 amino acids. Per germline, CDR1 MNHEY and CDR2 SMNVEV (reference sequence).

The chain couples TRBV27 to TRBJ2-4; TRBD2 matches 7 bases. Germline loops: CDR1 MNHEY, CDR2 SMNVEV (reference sequence). This CDR3 is 14 amino acids long. J was trimmed by 1 base and V by 6 bases; bases with no gene match: 3. The CDR3 protein is CASRMGGAKNIQYF. DNA for the CDR3: TGTGCCAGCAGGATGGGAGGGGCCAAAAACATTCAGTACTTC.

This rearrangement joins TRBV9 to TRBJ1-1, with D perhaps TRBD1 (5 bases). The CDR3 runs to 16 residues. Germline V gene data show CDR1 as SGDLS and CDR2 as YYNGEE. Trimming removed 2 bases from V and 5 bases from J, with 19 bases in between. CDR3 sequence (DNA): TGTGCCAGCAGCGTGGATGGGGGGACTTCCGTTACTGAAGCTTTCTTT. It yields the protein CASSVDGGTSVTEAFF.

The chain is built from TRBV30 and TRBJ2-1; 14 bases align to TRBD2. V shed 1 base and J 1 base; nucleotides not matched to a gene: 15. CDR3 length: 21 residues. The V gene's germline CDR1 is GTSNPN and CDR2 SVGIG (reference sequence). For the CDR3, the DNA is TGTGCCTGGAGTGGTATTTCAGGGACTAGCGGGAGTAGAAGGTCCTACAATGAGCAGTTCTTC. Its translation is CAWSGISGTSGSRRSYNEQFF. The full variable domain, rest sourced from reference TRBV30 and TRBJ2-1, is SQTIHQWPATLVQPVGSPLSLECTVEGTSNPNLYWYRQAAGRGLQLLFYSVGIGQISSEVPQNLSASRPQDRQFILSSKKLLLSDSGFYLCAWSGISGTSGSRRSYNEQFFGPGTRLTVL.

In regard to this clone: Its ends do not fully match the called genes, so a read error is possible. This sequence joins TRBV30 and TRBJ2-7, with D possibly matching TRBD2 (5 bases). Germline assignment: CDR1 GTSNPN and CDR2 SVGIG (reference sequence). This CDR3 comprises 12 residues. CDR3 sequence (DNA): TGTGCCTGGAGTGAAATAGAGGGCCCTGTGTCATTC. Protein sequence: CAWSEIEGPVSF.

The V and J genes are TRBV30 and TRBJ1-2, with 11 bases fitting TRBD1. The CDR3 has 12 residues. Losses at the gene ends were 5 bases for V and 7 bases for J; bases not matched to a gene: 3. CDR1 is GTSNPN and CDR2 is SVGIG in the germline V gene (reference sequence). CDR3 amino acids: CAWGTGGLGYTF. CDR3 nucleotides: TGTGCCTGGGGGACAGGGGGGCTTGGCTACACCTTC.

This sequence joins TRBV6-6 and TRBJ2-1, with TRBD1 matching over 10 bases. V lost 5 bases, J lost 4 bases, and 8 bases stayed unmatched. CDR1 is MNHNY and CDR2 is SVGAGI in the germline V gene (reference sequence). There are 16 residues in the CDR3. The chain's CDR3 is CASSTSGQGDYNEQFF. The CDR3 region has the DNA TGTGCCAGCAGTACCTCCGGACAGGGGGATTACAATGAGCAGTTCTTC.

The chain recombines TRBV19 with TRBJ2-5, with D possibly TRBD2 on 7 matching bases. Germline V lookup: CDR1 LNHDA, CDR2 SQIVND (reference sequence). With 4 bases removed from V and 4 bases from J, the gap between germline ends came to 19 bases. The CDR3 contains 16 residues. The CDR3 nucleotides read TGTGCCAGTAGTAACCGTGGGGGAGGGGGAGGAGAGACCCAGTACTTC. Encoded protein: CASSNRGGGGGETQYF.